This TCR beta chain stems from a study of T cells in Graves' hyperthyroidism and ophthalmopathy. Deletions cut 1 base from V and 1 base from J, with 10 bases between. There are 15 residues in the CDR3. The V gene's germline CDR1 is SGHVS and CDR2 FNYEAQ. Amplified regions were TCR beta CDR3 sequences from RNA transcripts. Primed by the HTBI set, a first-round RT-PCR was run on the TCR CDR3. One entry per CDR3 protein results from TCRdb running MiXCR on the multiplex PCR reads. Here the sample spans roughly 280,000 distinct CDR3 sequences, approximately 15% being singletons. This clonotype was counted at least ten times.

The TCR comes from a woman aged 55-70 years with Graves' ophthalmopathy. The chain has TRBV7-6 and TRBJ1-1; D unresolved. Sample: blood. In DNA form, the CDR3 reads TGTGCCAGCAGCTTAGTTGGTGGCGGGAACACTGAAGCTTTCTTT. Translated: CASSLVGGGNTEAFF.